Below, 20 T cell receptor beta chains from the same sample are listed, as sequenced in a study of OX40 agonist ivuxolimab in advanced cancers. Some clones are missing from TCRdb's copy, which holds only in-frame ones; the method was immunoSEQ multiplex PCR. The profile shows tens of thousands of clones, more than 65% of them singletons. The starting material was CD4+ or CD8+ T cells sorted from blood, obtained in a trial of the OX40 agonist ivuxolimab. Receptors were obtained from an adult with an advanced solid tumor such as melanoma, head and neck, liver or kidney cancer.

This clone was picked up a small number of times. The chain recombines TRBV7-3 with TRBJ2-7; TRBD2 agrees at 13 bases. V dropped 5 bases and J dropped 4; count of bases not matched to a gene: 5. The CDR3 totals 15 residues. Germline CDR1 SGHTA, CDR2 FQGTGA. The chain's CDR3 is CASSTSGGATYEQYF. The CDR3 DNA is TGTGCCAGCAGCACTAGCGGGGGGGCCACTTACGAGCAGTACTTC.

This CDR3 reads CASSVAARDKGGSDTQYF. CDR3 sequence (DNA): TGTGCCAGCAGCGTGGCGGCCCGGGACAAAGGAGGATCAGATACGCAGTATTTT. The chain couples TRBV9 to TRBJ2-3; tentatively, D is TRBD1 (6 bases). The V gene lost 2 bases and the J gene lost 4 bases, with 23 bases spanning the gap. CDR1 and CDR2 (germline): SGDLS, YYNGEE. The CDR3 runs to 18 residues.

This chain connects TRBV10-2 to TRBJ2-1; TRBD2 matches at 8 bases. Germline CDR1 and CDR2: WSHSY and SAAADI. The junction had 8 bases not matched to a gene; V was cut back by 2 bases and J by 8 bases. This CDR3 is built from 15 residues. CDR3 region: CASSEPSGSLDEQFF. The CDR3 nucleotides are TGCGCCAGCAGTGAGCCCAGCGGGAGTCTAGATGAGCAGTTCTTC.

This clone occurred once. CDR3 protein: CASSSEKYGYTF. The CDR3 DNA reads as TGTGCCAGCAGTTCCGAGAAGTATGGCTACACCTTC. The chain combines TRBV28 with TRBJ1-2; D is uncertain. V shed 4 bases and J shed 5 bases, with 8 bases lying between them. This CDR3 spans 12 amino acids. Germline lookup yields CDR1 MDHEN and CDR2 SYDVKM.

The chain is built from TRBV9 and TRBJ1-1, with a tentative D call TRBD1 (5 bases). Trimming left V 0 bases short and J 3 bases short, with 12 bases between. This CDR3 comprises 15 residues. Germline CDR1 is SGDLS and CDR2 is YYNGEE. CDR3 sequence (DNA): TGTGCCAGCAGCGTAGGGTGGCGGGGGGACACTGAAGCTTTCTTT. Its translation: CASSVGWRGDTEAFF. Filled out from reference TRBV9 and TRBJ1-1, the complete variable domain reads DSGVTQTPKHLITATGQRVTLRCSPRSGDLSVYWYQQSLDQGLQFLIQYYNGEERAKGNILERFSAQQFPDLHSELNLSSLELGDSALYFCASSVGWRGDTEAFFGQGTRLTVV.

This chain uses TRBV19 with TRBJ1-1, with 9 bases aligning to TRBD1. The germline V gene encodes CDR1 LNHDA and CDR2 SQIVND (reference sequence). Trimming removed 4 bases from V and 4 bases from J; junction bases left unmatched: 7. The CDR3 consists of 15 residues. The CDR3: CASSTKGQGLTEAFF. CDR3 DNA sequence: TGTGCCAGTAGTACGAAAGGACAGGGGCTCACTGAAGCTTTCTTT.

V usage is TRBV28 and J usage is TRBJ2-3, with D hard to call. The CDR3 extends over 14 amino acids. With 4 bases removed from V and 3 bases from J, the gap between germline ends came to 11 bases. CDR1 is MDHEN, CDR2 SYDVKM, per germline. This chain's CDR3 is CASSSDRRTDTQYF. The CDR3 nucleotides are TGTGCCAGCAGTTCAGATCGCAGAACAGATACGCAGTATTTT.

V gene TRBV18 combines with J gene TRBJ2-2; 8 nucleotides line up with TRBD2. Germline CDR1 and CDR2: KGHSH and LQKENI. The CDR3 spans 17 residues. V lost 4 bases, J lost 0 bases, and 7 bases stayed unmatched. The CDR3 DNA is TGTGCCAGCTCACTCTACACCGGGAGGGCGAACACCGGGGAGCTGTTTTTT. Translated: CASSLYTGRANTGELFF.

The genes are TRBV30 and TRBJ1-3; no definite D call. V gave up 3 bases and J gave up 0 bases, with 6 bases separating them. CDR3 size: 13 residues. CDR1 is GTSNPN, CDR2 SVGIG, per germline (reference sequence). CDR3 DNA: TGTGCCTGGAGGGCGAACTCTGGAAACACCATATATTTT. Translated, it gives CAWRANSGNTIYF.

The gene calls are TRBV7-9 and TRBJ2-7; 13 bases map to TRBD2. V lost 1 base, J lost 0 bases, and 3 bases stayed unmatched. The germline V gene encodes CDR1 SEHNR and CDR2 FQNEAQ (reference sequence). This CDR3 region has 17 residues. The DNA for the CDR3 is TGTGCCAGCAGCTTAGGACTAGCGGGAGGATCCTCCTACGAGCAGTACTTC. It codes for CASSLGLAGGSSYEQYF.

The V gene is TRBV7-2, the J gene TRBJ2-3; D remains unclear. V lost 5 bases and J lost 5, with 11 bases in between. The germline V gene has CDR1 SGHTA and CDR2 FQGNSA. The CDR3 is 13 residues long. CDR3 sequence: CASSPRDRDTQYF. The CDR3 DNA follows: TGTGCCAGCAGCCCTCGTGATAGAGATACGCAGTATTTT.

CDR3 in DNA: TGTGCCAGCAGCTTGTCGGGACAAGAGACCCAGTACTTC. Protein product: CASSLSGQETQYF. J is TRBJ2-5 and V is TRBV7-2; maybe TRBD2 (5 bases). The germline V gene encodes CDR1 SGHTA and CDR2 FQGNSA. The CDR3 has 13 residues. V was pared by 3 bases and J by 2 bases, with 7 bases between.

The sample holds a few counts of this clone. The chain joins TRBV7-3 to TRBJ2-1, with D maybe TRBD2 (6 bases). Trimming took 1 base from V and 4 from J, leaving 17 bases between them. This CDR3 has 17 amino acids. Germline V gene data show CDR1 as SGHTA and CDR2 as FQGTGA. For the CDR3, the DNA is TGTGCCAGCAGCTTAAACCCCGGGGGTCCTGGGTACAATGAGCAGTTCTTC. Its translation: CASSLNPGGPGYNEQFF.

The chain links TRBV5-8 to TRBJ2-7; possibly TRBD2 for D (7 bases). The CDR3 covers 13 residues. Trimming shortened V by 3 bases and J by 7 bases, and 14 bases separated the two germline ends. Germline V lookup: CDR1 SGHTS, CDR2 YDEGEE. The CDR3: CASSYRGGWEQYF. For the CDR3, the DNA is TGTGCCAGCAGCTATCGCGGGGGCTGGGAGCAGTACTTC. Variable domain in full (rest from reference TRBV5-8 and TRBJ2-7): EAGVTQSPTHLIKTRGQQATLRCSPISGHTSVYWYQQALGLGLQFLLWYDEGEERNRGNFPPRFSGRQFPNYSSELNVNALELEDSALYLCASSYRGGWEQYFGPGTRLTVT.

The chain uses TRBV7-6 and TRBJ2-7; D is undetermined. The CDR3 is made up of 13 amino acids. Germline CDR1 and CDR2: SGHVS and FNYEAQ. V was pared by 1 base and J by 4 bases, with 8 bases between. The CDR3 reads CASSLGDGYEQYF. The CDR3, as DNA: TGTGCCAGCAGCTTAGGAGACGGGTACGAGCAGTACTTC.

This clone was seen a single time. The CDR3 DNA is TGTGCCACCACGGGACAGGCTTCCCTCTACGAGCAGTACTTC. Its protein product is CATTGQASLYEQYF. V and J are TRBV6-5 and TRBJ2-7, with 8 positions matching TRBD1. V lost 10 bases to trimming and J lost 3 bases; unmatched junction nucleotides: 11. The CDR3 is 14 amino acids. Germline values: CDR1 MNHEY, CDR2 SVGAGI.

Comments on this clone: In the same sample, other DNA sequences code for this CDR3. The CDR3 reads CASSLQSSYNSPLHF. The CDR3 DNA sequence: TGTGCCAGCAGCTTACAAAGCTCCTATAATTCACCCCTCCACTTT. V usage is TRBV6-5 and J usage is TRBJ1-6; no clear D gene. Germline loops: CDR1 MNHEY, CDR2 SVGAGI. The CDR3 extends over 15 amino acids. The ends were cut back, 6 bases at V and 0 bases at J, with 9 bases in the middle.

The chain recombines TRBV15 with TRBJ1-2; D may be TRBD1 (6 bases). CDR1 is LNHNV and CDR2 is YYDKDF in the germline V gene (reference sequence). The V and J ends lost 0 bases and 4 bases respectively, with 12 bases between them. The CDR3 is 15 residues long. For the CDR3, the DNA is TGTGCCACCAGCAGAGAAAGGGGGGGATCCTATGGCTACACCTTC. It translates to CATSRERGGSYGYTF.

The chain employs TRBV11-3 and TRBJ2-3; 8 bases agree with TRBD2. V lost 5 bases and J lost 0; bases outside the gene matches: 4. The length of the CDR3 is 15 residues. Germline V gene lookup returns CDR1 SGHNT and CDR2 YENEEA. Written as DNA, the CDR3 is TGTGCCAGCAGCCCGACTAGCGCTAGCACAGATACGCAGTATTTT. Amino acids: CASSPTSASTDTQYF.

V is TRBV5-4 and J is TRBJ2-1; 10 bases fit TRBD2. Trimming cost V 4 bases and J 10 bases; bases outside gene matches: 14. Germline CDR1 SGHNT, CDR2 YYREEE (reference sequence). The CDR3 is made up of 16 amino acids. CDR3 DNA: TGTGCCAGCAGCGGGGCTAGCGGGGGCGCCTGGGGGGAGCAGTTCTTC. Its protein product is CASSGASGGAWGEQFF.